This TCR beta chain derives from a study of blood T cell repertoires in COVID-19. Study context: From the United States, Italy and Spain came samples of acute and convalescent COVID-19. PBMCs, B-cell-depleted T cells, or T cells provided the cDNA or gDNA that made up the material.

Deletions cut 2 bases from V and 7 bases from J, with 15 bases between. The CDR3 runs to 14 residues. The germline CDR1 and CDR2 sequences are LNHDA and SQIVND (reference sequence). As handled by the study authors: Nucleated cell number was recorded as an estimate derived from reference gene primer amplification. Repertoires were generated with immunoSEQ multiplex PCR, while TCRdb's copy carries only in-frame clones and drops some. The V and J calls and clone size were taken over from that table, and D and trimming were inferred from the DNA. The table has about 160,000 clones, 85% seen once. V usage is TRBV19 and J usage is TRBJ2-7; a weak D match, TRBD2 (6 bases). This TCR derives from a human donor with acute or convalescent COVID-19. The donor label of this sample is uncertain. Material: peripheral blood. CDR3 in amino acids: CASSILEGTGEQYF. The CDR3 DNA follows: TGTGCCAGTAGTATATTGGAGGGGACGGGGGAGCAGTACTTC.